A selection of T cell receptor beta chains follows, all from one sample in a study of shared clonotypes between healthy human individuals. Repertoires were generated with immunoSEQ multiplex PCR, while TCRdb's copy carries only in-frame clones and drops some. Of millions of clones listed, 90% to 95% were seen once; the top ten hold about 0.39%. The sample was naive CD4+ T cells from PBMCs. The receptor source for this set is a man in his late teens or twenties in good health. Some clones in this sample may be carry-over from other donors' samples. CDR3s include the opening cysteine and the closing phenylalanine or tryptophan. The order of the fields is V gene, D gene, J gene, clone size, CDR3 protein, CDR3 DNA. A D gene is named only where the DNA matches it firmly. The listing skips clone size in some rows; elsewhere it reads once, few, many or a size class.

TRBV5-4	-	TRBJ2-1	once	CASSLGDPDRYNEQFF	TGTGCCAGCAGCTTGGGGGACCCGGACCGATACAATGAGCAGTTCTTC
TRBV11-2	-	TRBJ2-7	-	CASSLERWSSYEQYF	TGTGCCAGCAGCTTAGAGCGGTGGAGCTCCTACGAGCAGTACTTC
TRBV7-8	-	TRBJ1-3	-	CASSFEGNTIYF	TGTGCCAGCAGCTTTGAAGGAAACACCATATATTTT
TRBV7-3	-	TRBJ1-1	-	CASSLMGQLNTEAFF	TGTGCCAGCAGCCTAATGGGACAACTGAACACTGAAGCTTTCTTT
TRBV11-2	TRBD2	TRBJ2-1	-	CASSPGLATPNEQFF	TGTGCCAGCAGCCCGGGACTAGCGACTCCGAATGAGCAGTTCTTC
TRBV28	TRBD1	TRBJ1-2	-	CASSSGTGWGYTF	TGTGCCAGCAGTTCCGGGACAGGGTGGGGCTACACCTTC
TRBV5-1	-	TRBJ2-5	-	CASSFGGVQETQYF	TGCGCCAGCAGCTTCGGCGGGGTCCAAGAGACCCAGTACTTC
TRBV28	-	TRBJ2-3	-	CATSRGVETDTQYF	TGTGCCACCTCGAGGGGAGTGGAAACAGATACGCAGTATTTT
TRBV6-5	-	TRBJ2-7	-	CASSYSSGGSYEQYF	TGTGCCAGCAGTTATTCAAGCGGAGGCTCCTACGAGCAGTACTTC
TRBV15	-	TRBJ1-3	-	CATSRDLGNTIYF	TGTGCCACCAGCAGAGATCTGGGGAACACCATATATTTT
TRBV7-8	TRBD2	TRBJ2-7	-	CASSLARRGGLSYEQYF	TGTGCCAGCAGCTTAGCCCGTCGGGGGGGTCTCTCCTACGAGCAGTACTTC
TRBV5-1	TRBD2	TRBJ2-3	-	CASRSAGGPSTDTQYF	TGCGCCAGCAGATCGGCGGGAGGTCCTAGCACAGATACGCAGTATTTT
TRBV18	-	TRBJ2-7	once	CASSPPGSEGEQYF	TGTGCCAGCTCACCACCCGGGTCCGAGGGCGAGCAGTACTTC
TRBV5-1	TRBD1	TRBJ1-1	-	CASSSPDRVGAFF	TGCGCCAGCAGCTCTCCGGACAGGGTAGGCGCTTTCTTT
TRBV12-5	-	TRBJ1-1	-	CASGGVGAYTEAFF	TGTGCTAGTGGGGGGGTTGGGGCGTACACTGAAGCTTTCTTT
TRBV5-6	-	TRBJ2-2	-	CASSLADRNTGELFF	TGTGCCAGCAGCTTGGCCGACAGGAACACCGGGGAGCTGTTTTTT
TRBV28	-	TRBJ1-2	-	CASTSSAVDPYYGYTF	TGTGCCAGCACAAGCAGCGCCGTGGACCCCTACTATGGCTACACCTTC
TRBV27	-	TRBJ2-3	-	CASSPSTYSTDTQYF	TGTGCCAGCAGTCCAAGCACTTATAGCACAGATACGCAGTATTTT
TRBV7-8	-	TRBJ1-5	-	CASSLLGVPSNQPQHF	TGTGCCAGCAGCCTGTTAGGGGTCCCAAGCAATCAGCCCCAGCATTTT
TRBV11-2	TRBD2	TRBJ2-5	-	CASRPAGVQETQYF	TGTGCCAGCAGGCCAGCGGGAGTACAAGAGACCCAGTACTTC
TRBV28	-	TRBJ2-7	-	CATTRGYEQYF	TGTGCCACCACTCGGGGCTACGAGCAGTACTTC
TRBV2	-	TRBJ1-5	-	CASTRIRDQASQHF	TGTGCCAGCACTCGAATTAGGGACCAGGCATCCCAGCATTTT
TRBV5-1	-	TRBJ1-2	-	CASSPGPGSTYGYTF	TGCGCCAGCAGCCCGGGGCCAGGAAGTACCTATGGCTACACCTTC
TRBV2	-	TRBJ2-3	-	CASKQESRTDTQYF	TGTGCCAGCAAACAGGAGTCAAGGACAGATACGCAGTATTTT
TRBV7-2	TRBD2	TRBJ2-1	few	CASSSSGTPYNEQFF	TGTGCCAGCAGCTCTAGCGGGACCCCCTACAATGAGCAGTTCTTC
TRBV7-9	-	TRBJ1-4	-	CASSRPGPVGEKLFF	TGTGCCAGCAGTCGCCCGGGACCAGTAGGGGAAAAACTGTTTTTT
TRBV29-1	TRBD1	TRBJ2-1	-	CSVRRDSYEQFF	TGCAGCGTTCGCCGGGACAGCTATGAGCAGTTCTTC
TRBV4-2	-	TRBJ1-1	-	CASSQARQSYSEAFF	TGTGCCAGCAGCCAAGCCCGACAGTCCTACAGTGAAGCTTTCTTT
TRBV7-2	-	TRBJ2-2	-	CASGVQAATGELFF	TGTGCCAGCGGGGTACAGGCGGCGACCGGGGAGCTGTTTTTT
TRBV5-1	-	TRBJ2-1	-	CASTYGGGRLSSYNEQFF	TGCGCCAGCACCTACGGAGGGGGCCGATTAAGCTCCTACAATGAGCAGTTCTTC
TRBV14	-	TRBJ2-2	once	CASSLDRRPGELFF	TGTGCCAGCAGCCTAGACAGGAGACCCGGGGAGCTGTTTTTT
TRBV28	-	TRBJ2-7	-	CASSRLPQEQYF	TGTGCCAGCAGTCGACTCCCTCAAGAGCAGTACTTC
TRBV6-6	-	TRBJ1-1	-	CASSYSLNTEAFF	TGTGCCAGCAGTTACTCGCTGAACACTGAAGCTTTCTTT
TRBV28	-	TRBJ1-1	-	CASSLAGRWMNTEAFF	TGTGCCAGCAGTTTGGCAGGGCGGTGGATGAACACTGAAGCTTTCTTT
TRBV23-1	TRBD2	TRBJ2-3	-	CASSLVSGTSTDTQYF	TGCGCCAGCAGTCTTGTTAGCGGGACTAGCACAGATACGCAGTATTTT
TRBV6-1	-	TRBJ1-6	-	CVAPVGEILYSPLHF	TGTGTTGCCCCGGTAGGAGAAATTCTATATTCACCCCTCCACTTT
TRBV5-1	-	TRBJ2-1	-	CASSSGLTSYNEQFF	TGCGCCAGCTCCTCAGGACTTACTTCCTACAATGAGCAGTTCTTC
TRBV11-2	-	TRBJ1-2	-	CASSLSVIRGDGYTF	TGTGCCAGCAGCTTAAGCGTGATCAGGGGTGATGGCTACACCTTC
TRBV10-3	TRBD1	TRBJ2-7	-	CAISEVRGYEQYF	TGTGCCATCAGTGAGGTCAGGGGGTACGAGCAGTACTTC
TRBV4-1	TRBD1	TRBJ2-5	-	CASSARQGTQETQYF	TGCGCCAGCAGCGCCAGACAGGGGACGCAAGAGACCCAGTACTTC
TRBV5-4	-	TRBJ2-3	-	CASSLDTGADTQYF	TGTGCCAGCAGCTTGGATACGGGGGCAGATACGCAGTATTTT
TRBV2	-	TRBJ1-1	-	CASSEEVGNTEAFF	TGTGCCAGCAGTGAAGAAGTCGGGAACACTGAAGCTTTCTTT
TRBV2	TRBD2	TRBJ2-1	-	CASSAISGSYNEQFF	TGTGCCAGCAGTGCGATTAGCGGGAGCTACAATGAGCAGTTCTTC